The entry below describes one T cell receptor (beta chain). This record belongs to a study of blood T cell repertoires in COVID-19. The overall study: Sites across the United States, Italy and Spain contributed samples from acute and convalescent COVID-19. T cells, B-cell-depleted T cells, or PBMCs supplied cDNA or gDNA.

Authors' methods: Estimation of nucleated cell counts was performed using reference gene primer amplification. The data were produced by immunoSEQ multiplex PCR, yet TCRdb's version contains in-frame clones alone and is incomplete. That table is the source of V, J and clone size, and D and trimming were worked out from the DNA. The table has approximately 200,000 clones, 79% seen once; the top ten hold 17%. Germline V gene sequence: CDR1 MNHEY, CDR2 SMNVEV (reference sequence). The CDR3 is 17 amino acids. V dropped 3 bases and J dropped 6; count of bases not matched to a gene: 10. The chain carries TRBV27 and TRBJ2-1; 11 nucleotides agree with TRBD2. Sequenced: peripheral blood. The TCR sequence derives from a man aged 55 to 70 with active or convalescent COVID-19. CDR3 DNA: TGTGCCAGCAGTTTCTCCACCATAGCGGGAGGGAGCAATGAGCAGTTCTTC. Translation: CASSFSTIAGGSNEQFF.